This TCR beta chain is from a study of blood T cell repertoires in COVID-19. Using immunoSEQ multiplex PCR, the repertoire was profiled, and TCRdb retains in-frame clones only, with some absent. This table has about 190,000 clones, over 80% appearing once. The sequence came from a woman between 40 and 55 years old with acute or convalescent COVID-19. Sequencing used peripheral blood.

CDR3 amino acids: CASSPRTSGRVNEQYF. The CDR3 nucleotides read TGTGCCAGCAGCCCCAGGACTAGCGGGAGGGTCAACGAGCAGTACTTC. V and J are TRBV7-8 and TRBJ2-7; 15 bases map to TRBD2. The CDR3 contains 16 residues. The germline gives CDR1 SGHVS, CDR2 FQNEAQ. With V trimmed by 5 bases and J by 5 bases, 7 bases remained unmatched.